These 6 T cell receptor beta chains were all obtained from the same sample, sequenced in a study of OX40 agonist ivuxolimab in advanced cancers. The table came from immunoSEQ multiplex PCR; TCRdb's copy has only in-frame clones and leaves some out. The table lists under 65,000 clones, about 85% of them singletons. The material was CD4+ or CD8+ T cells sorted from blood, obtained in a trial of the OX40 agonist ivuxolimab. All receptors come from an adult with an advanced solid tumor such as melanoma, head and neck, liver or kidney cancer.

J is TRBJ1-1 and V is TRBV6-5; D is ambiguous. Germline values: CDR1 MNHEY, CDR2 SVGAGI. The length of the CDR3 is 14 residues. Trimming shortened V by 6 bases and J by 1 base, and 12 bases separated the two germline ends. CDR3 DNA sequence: TGTGCCAGCAGATACCTCTTGGCGAACACTGAAGCTTTCTTT. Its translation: CASRYLLANTEAFF.

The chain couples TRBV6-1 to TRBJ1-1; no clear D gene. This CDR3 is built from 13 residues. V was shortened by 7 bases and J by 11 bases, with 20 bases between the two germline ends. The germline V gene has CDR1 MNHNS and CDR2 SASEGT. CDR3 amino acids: CASTDDSVQKAFF. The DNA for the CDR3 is TGTGCCAGCACCGATGATTCGGTTCAAAAGGCTTTCTTT.

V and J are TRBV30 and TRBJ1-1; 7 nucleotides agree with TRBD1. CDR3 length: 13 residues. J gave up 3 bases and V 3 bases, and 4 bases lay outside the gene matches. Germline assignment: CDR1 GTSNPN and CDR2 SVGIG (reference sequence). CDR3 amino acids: CAWRQGRYTEAFF. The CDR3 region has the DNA TGTGCCTGGAGACAGGGGCGATACACTGAAGCTTTCTTT.

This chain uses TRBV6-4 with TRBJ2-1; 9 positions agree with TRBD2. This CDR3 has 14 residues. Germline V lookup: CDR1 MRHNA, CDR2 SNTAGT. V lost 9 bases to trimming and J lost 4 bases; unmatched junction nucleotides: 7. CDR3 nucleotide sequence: TGTGCCAGTAAAGCGGGAGGAGAATACAATGAGCAGTTCTTC. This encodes CASKAGGEYNEQFF.

The CDR3 DNA is TGCGCCAGCTCTCCGAAGCGGGAGAGGACAGATACGCAGTATTTT. Amino acid sequence: CASSPKRERTDTQYF. This chain connects TRBV10-1 to TRBJ2-3; 8 bases are shared with TRBD2. Germline V lookup: CDR1 WNHNN, CDR2 SYGVQD (reference sequence). After removal of 8 bases from V and 3 bases from J, the junction contained 10 bases not matched to a gene. The CDR3 has 15 amino acids.

The CDR3 region is CASSLDPSGRNEQFF. CDR3 bases: TGTGCCAGCAGCTTGGATCCTAGCGGGAGGAATGAGCAGTTCTTC. This chain connects TRBV5-4 to TRBJ2-1, with TRBD2 matching 11 bases. The CDR3 totals 15 residues. With V trimmed by 0 bases and J by 7 bases, 3 bases remained unmatched. The germline V gene has CDR1 SGHNT and CDR2 YYREEE (reference sequence).